This T cell receptor (beta chain) originates from a study of T-cell memory formation after mild COVID-19. Across the whole study: Largely, the TCR clusters proved donor specific. General study findings and limits: Mainly CM and EM harbored the contracting CD4+ clones; mainly EMRA harbored the CD8+ ones. Clones contracting day 15 to 85 were balanced CD4/CD8; later expanders leaned CD4+.

Details on this clonotype: The target antigen is unknown.

Constant-segment primers served in 5'RACE that generated TCR alpha and TCR beta cDNA libraries bearing sample barcodes and UMIs. TCRdb recomputed calls from the 5' RACE reads with MiXCR, one row per CDR3 protein. The data contain under 450,000 distinct CDR3 sequences, 20% to 25% of them seen just once; the ten biggest clones take up 13%. The CDR3 has 13 amino acids. V was cut by 8 bases and J by 2 bases, with 10 bases left in between. The germline V gene encodes CDR1 SNHLY and CDR2 FYNNEI. The sequenced sample was PBMCs or a T cell subset sorted from them (not recorded which). This sequence originates from an adult woman who had mild COVID-19 (a few samples of this study predate the infection). Cell type and time point are not known. The chain couples TRBV2 to TRBJ2-1; D remains unclear. The CDR3 loop reads CASAFVAYNEQFF. The CDR3 nucleotides read TGTGCCAGCGCGTTTGTAGCCTACAATGAGCAGTTCTTC.